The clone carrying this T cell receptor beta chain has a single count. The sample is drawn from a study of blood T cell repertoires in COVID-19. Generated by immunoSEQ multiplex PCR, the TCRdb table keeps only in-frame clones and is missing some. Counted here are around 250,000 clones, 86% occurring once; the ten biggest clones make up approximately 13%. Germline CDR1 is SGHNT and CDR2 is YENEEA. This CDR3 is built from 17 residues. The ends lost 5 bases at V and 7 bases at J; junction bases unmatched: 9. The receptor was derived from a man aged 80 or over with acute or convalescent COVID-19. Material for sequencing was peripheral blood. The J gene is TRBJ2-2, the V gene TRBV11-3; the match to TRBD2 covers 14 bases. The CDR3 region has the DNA TGTGCCAGCAGCACAGGGACTAGCGGGAGAGCAGGCGGGGAGCTGTTTTTT. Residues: CASSTGTSGRAGGELFF. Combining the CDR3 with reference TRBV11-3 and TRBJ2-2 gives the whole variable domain EAGVVQSPRYKIIEKKQPVAFWCNPISGHNTLYWYLQNLGQGPELLIRYENEEAVDDSQLPKDRFSAERLKGVDSTLKIQPAELGDSAVYLCASSTGTSGRAGGELFFGEGSRLTVL.